A single sample is the source of the 29 T cell receptor beta chains below, sequenced in a study of human T cells and chemical hapten exposure. Attachment of unique molecular identifiers to individual cDNA molecules was performed in the library. One entry per CDR3 protein, called by TCRdb with MiXCR from the reads. The sample has around 120,000 distinct CDR3 sequences, about 7.7% seen once. The starting material, unfractionated whole blood, was used for total RNA extraction. The sample consisted of whole blood. All receptors come from a human donor in good health. Some clones in this sample may be carry-over from other donors' samples.

This clonotype occurred a few times. This chain uses TRBV6-5 with TRBJ2-7; 8 bases are a match to TRBD1. This CDR3 is built from 15 residues. Losses at the gene ends were 5 bases for V and 7 bases for J; bases not matched to a gene: 13. Germline V gives CDR1 MNHEY, CDR2 SVGAGI. Here the CDR3 reads CASSLGDRSPGEQYF. As DNA, the CDR3 is TGTGCCAGCAGTCTGGGGGACAGGAGCCCGGGGGAGCAGTACTTC.

In its sample, this clonotype was seen many times. The chain uses TRBV20-1 and TRBJ1-1; TRBD1 agrees at 7 bases. The ends lost 5 bases at V and 5 bases at J; junction bases unmatched: 5. The germline V gene encodes CDR1 DFQATT and CDR2 SNEGSKA (reference sequence). This CDR3 is 12 amino acids long. CDR3 nucleotides: TGCAGTGCTTCCGACAGGGCGACTGAAGCTTTCTTT. It yields the protein CSASDRATEAFF.

This clonotype occurred a few times. The chain uses TRBV29-1 and TRBJ2-1; 9 bases line up with TRBD1. This CDR3 contains 16 residues. The germline CDR1 and CDR2 sequences are SQVTM and ANQGSEA. V dropped 4 bases and J dropped 6; count of bases not matched to a gene: 13. CDR3 in DNA: TGCAGCGTTGCCTTGCTAACGGACAGGGGTCCCAATGAGCAGTTCTTC. Its protein product is CSVALLTDRGPNEQFF.

The CDR3 DNA sequence: TGCGCCAGCAGCTTGGAAGCGAGAGGGCAAGAGACCCAGTACTTC. Protein product: CASSLEARGQETQYF. The chain carries TRBV5-1 and TRBJ2-5; the D gene is possibly TRBD2 (5 bases). CDR3 length equals 15 residues. From germline, CDR1 is SGHRS and CDR2 YFSETQ. V was cut by 0 bases and J by 2 bases, with 11 bases left in between.

In this sample, this clonotype turned up many times. V usage is TRBV10-3 and J usage is TRBJ2-1, with 11 positions matching TRBD2. Germline loops: CDR1 ENHRY, CDR2 SYGVKD. Unmatched junction bases numbered 6, after V lost 2 bases and J lost 6 bases. The CDR3 is 16 amino acids. The CDR3 region has the DNA TGTGCCATCAGTGAGGACGCAACTAGCGGGAGCAATGAGCAGTTCTTC. Its protein is CAISEDATSGSNEQFF.

This clonotype was recorded many times. The chain combines TRBV5-1 with TRBJ1-5; perhaps TRBD1 as D (5 bases). Germline assignment: CDR1 SGHRS and CDR2 YFSETQ. The V gene lost 0 bases and the J gene lost 6 bases, with 13 bases spanning the gap. This CDR3 contains 15 residues. The CDR3 DNA sequence: TGCGCCAGCAGCTTGGCCACAGGTTCCGGTCAGCCCCAGCATTTT. Translated, it gives CASSLATGSGQPQHF.

The chain has TRBV6-1 and TRBJ1-5; tentative D call: TRBD1 (6 bases). The CDR3 contains 15 residues. V lost 8 bases to trimming and J lost 6 bases, with 20 bases between them. Germline V gene sequence: CDR1 MNHNS, CDR2 SASEGT. The CDR3 reads CASERITGPPQPQHF. The CDR3 DNA sequence: TGTGCCAGCGAAAGGATCACAGGGCCCCCTCAGCCCCAGCATTTT.

At least ten counts were recorded for this clonotype. J is TRBJ1-2 and V is TRBV7-2, with D possibly matching TRBD1 (6 bases). CDR1 is SGHTA and CDR2 is FQGNSA in the germline V gene. The CDR3 has 14 amino acids. Trimming stripped 1 base from V and 4 bases from J, with 10 bases between. The CDR3 sequence: CASSLEQGGYGYTF. The CDR3 coding sequence is TGTGCCAGCAGCTTAGAACAGGGAGGCTATGGCTACACCTTC. Complete variable domain (other parts from reference TRBV7-2 and TRBJ1-2): GAGVSQSPSNKVTEKGKDVELRCDPISGHTALYWYRQSLGQGLEFLIYFQGNSAPDKSGLPSDRFSAERTGGSVSTLTIQRTQQEDSAVYLCASSLEQGGYGYTFGSGTRLTVV.

The gene calls are TRBV5-1 and TRBJ2-5; the match to TRBD1 covers 10 bases. The germline gives CDR1 SGHRS, CDR2 YFSETQ. The CDR3 has 14 residues. Trimming at V came to 5 bases and at J to 5 bases, leaving 6 bases not matched to a gene. CDR3 amino acids: CASRVGQGGETQYF. The CDR3 nucleotides are TGCGCCAGCAGGGTAGGACAGGGGGGTGAGACCCAGTACTTC.

This clonotype was recorded many times. This chain connects TRBV7-9 to TRBJ1-4; D not certain. The CDR3 is 12 amino acids. V lost 3 bases to trimming and J lost 8 bases, with 7 bases between them. Germline assignment: CDR1 SEHNR and CDR2 FQNEAQ (reference sequence). The CDR3 DNA reads TGTGCCAGCAGCTTCCGAGACGAAAAACTGTTTTTT. Its protein is CASSFRDEKLFF.

As concerns this clonotype: Germline and junction disagree at one end, which may indicate a read error. This chain uses TRBV4-3 with TRBJ1-3, with D unclear. This CDR3 is 15 amino acids long. Germline loops: CDR1 LGHNA, CDR2 YSLEER. CDR3 coding DNA: TGTGCCAGCAGCCAAGATGAAGGCTCTGGAAACACCATATATTTT. It is translated as CASSQDEGSGNTIYF.

V is TRBV6-2 or TRBV6-3 and J is TRBJ2-3; D perhaps matches TRBD2 (7 bases). The germline V and J ends were trimmed by 5 bases and 6 bases, with 21 bases remaining between them. Per germline, CDR1 MNHEY and CDR2 SVGEGT. The CDR3 runs to 16 residues. The CDR3: CASSPRGAMAPDTQYF. The CDR3 DNA is TGTGCCAGCAGTCCCCGGGGGGCGATGGCCCCGGATACGCAGTATTTT.

This clonotype has only a few counts. The chain uses TRBV6-1 and TRBJ1-1; D may be TRBD1 (5 bases). The V end lost 8 bases, the J end lost 5 bases, and 18 bases lay between the germline ends. In germline, CDR1 is MNHNS, CDR2 SASEGT. This CDR3 contains 14 residues. Written as DNA, the CDR3 is TGTGCCAGCTCGGGTGGAGGGGTCCGAACTGAAGCTTTCTTT. Amino acids: CASSGGGVRTEAFF.

This clonotype appeared many times. This chain uses TRBV5-1 with TRBJ2-4; D may be TRBD1 or TRBD2 (5 bases each). This CDR3 has 18 residues. Germline CDR1 and CDR2: SGHRS and YFSETQ. V was pared by 0 bases and J by 5 bases, with 21 bases between. CDR3 sequence (DNA): TGCGCCAGCAGCTTGGACCCCCGGGACCCCGCAGAACAAAACATTCAGTACTTC. Amino acid sequence: CASSLDPRDPAEQNIQYF.

This clonotype was seen ten or more times. The chain is built from TRBV7-3 and TRBJ2-1, with 7 bases that match TRBD2. From germline, CDR1 is SGHTA and CDR2 FQGTGA. The CDR3 contains 15 residues. Unmatched junction bases numbered 4, after V lost 4 bases and J lost 1 base. CDR3 sequence (DNA): TGTGCCAGCAGCTCGACCGGGGGGTCCTACAATGAGCAGTTCTTC. This sequence encodes CASSSTGGSYNEQFF.

There are many counts of this clonotype. The chain has TRBV6-1 and TRBJ1-1, with 12 bases lining up with TRBD1. The CDR3 extends over 14 amino acids. CDR1 and CDR2 from the germline V gene are MNHNS and SASEGT. After removal of 5 bases from V and 3 bases from J, the junction contained 1 base not matched to a gene. The CDR3 sequence: CASSRDRGHTEAFF. The CDR3 DNA sequence: TGTGCCAGCAGTAGGGACAGGGGGCACACTGAAGCTTTCTTT.

This clonotype was detected a few times. The CDR3 here is CASSALPNTGELFF. Written as DNA, the CDR3 is TGTGCCAGCAGTGCACTCCCGAACACCGGGGAGCTGTTTTTT. The V gene is TRBV6-1, the J gene TRBJ2-2; the D is unclear. Germline values: CDR1 MNHNS, CDR2 SASEGT. CDR3 length: 14 residues. Trimming pared 4 bases from V and 0 bases from J, leaving 6 bases between.

This chain connects TRBV5-5 to TRBJ2-7; no reliable D call. The CDR3 is made up of 16 amino acids. Trimming cost V 4 bases and J 1 base, with 18 bases left between them. In germline, CDR1 is SGHKS, CDR2 YYEKEE (reference sequence). The CDR3, as DNA: TGTGCCAGCAGCCCCCAAGGGAAGGCTTGGTCCTACGAGCAGTACTTC. Its translation is CASSPQGKAWSYEQYF.

In this sample, this clonotype turned up many times. This rearrangement joins TRBV16 to TRBJ1-1; no reliable D call. Germline values: CDR1 KGHSY, CDR2 FQNENV. This CDR3 comprises 16 residues. Trimming stripped 1 base from V and 1 base from J, with 13 bases between. The CDR3 sequence: CASSQFAGGQNTEAFF. Written as DNA, the CDR3 is TGTGCCAGCAGCCAATTTGCAGGAGGCCAGAACACTGAAGCTTTCTTT. The full variable domain, its missing parts supplied by reference TRBV16 and TRBJ1-1, is GEEVAQTPKHLVRGEGQKAKLYCAPIKGHSYVFWYQQVLKNEFKFLISFQNENVFDETGMPKERFSAKCLPNSPCSLEIQATKLEDSAVYFCASSQFAGGQNTEAFFGQGTRLTVV.

This clonotype has a count of ten or more. The rearrangement links TRBV29-1 to TRBJ2-1; no clear D. The V end lost 3 bases, the J end lost 4 bases, and 13 bases lay between the germline ends. The CDR3 loop spans 14 amino acids. CDR1 and CDR2 from the germline V gene are SQVTM and ANQGSEA. The CDR3 DNA follows: TGCAGCGTTGATTACCTAGTGGGGTACAATGAGCAGTTCTTC. Encoded protein: CSVDYLVGYNEQFF.

This clonotype occurred a few times. This chain uses TRBV4-2 with TRBJ2-7, with 14 bases that match TRBD2. CDR1 and CDR2 from the germline V gene are LGHNA and YNFKEQ. This CDR3 region has 17 residues. V shed 4 bases, J shed 2 bases, and the junction held 7 bases outside the gene matches. As DNA, the CDR3 is TGTGCCAGCAGCCTCGGACTAGCGGGGGGCCAAACCTACGAGCAGTACTTC. This encodes CASSLGLAGGQTYEQYF.

There are a few counts of this clonotype. The chain employs TRBV9 and TRBJ2-1; D gene uncertain. The CDR3 has 16 amino acids. Per the germline V gene, CDR1 is SGDLS and CDR2 is YYNGEE. V was clipped by 3 bases and J by 0 bases, with 13 bases between them. In DNA form, the CDR3 reads TGTGCCAGCAGCGCCCGGACCGTCACCTCCTACAATGAGCAGTTCTTC. It translates to CASSARTVTSYNEQFF.

This clonotype was seen a handful of times. The chain is built from TRBV6-6 and TRBJ2-7; tentative D call: TRBD1 (6 bases). CDR1 and CDR2 from the germline V gene are MNHNY and SVGAGI (reference sequence). This CDR3 spans 15 amino acids. V lost 0 bases and J lost 1, with 10 bases in between. The CDR3: CASSYSGAISYEQYF. Here the CDR3 DNA reads TGTGCCAGCAGTTACTCGGGGGCCATTTCCTACGAGCAGTACTTC.

CDR3 protein: CSAKVGEGKTGELFF. CDR3 DNA: TGCAGTGCCAAAGTAGGGGAAGGGAAAACCGGGGAGCTGTTTTTT. The genes are TRBV20-1 and TRBJ2-2; D perhaps matches TRBD1 (5 bases). V lost 6 bases and J lost 5, with 19 bases in between. The germline V gene encodes CDR1 DFQATT and CDR2 SNEGSKA (reference sequence). This CDR3 spans 15 amino acids.

The chain carries TRBV2 and TRBJ2-7; D is tentatively TRBD1 or TRBD2 (5 bases each). Trimming removed 3 bases from V and 4 bases from J, with 13 bases in between. The CDR3 totals 14 residues. Germline V gives CDR1 SNHLY, CDR2 FYNNEI. CDR3 nucleotide sequence: TGTGCCAGCAGTGATGGGACCTATTTATACGAGCAGTACTTC. It codes for CASSDGTYLYEQYF.

This chain's CDR3 is CSVDSGTGDEQYF. The DNA of the CDR3 is TGCAGCGTGGATTCCGGGACAGGGGACGAGCAGTACTTC. The chain joins TRBV29-1 to TRBJ2-7; TRBD1 matches 10 bases. Losses at the gene ends were 6 bases for V and 5 bases for J; bases not matched to a gene: 7. The germline V gene encodes CDR1 SQVTM and CDR2 ANQGSEA. The CDR3 spans 13 residues.

This clonotype was picked up a small number of times. The chain combines TRBV5-4 with TRBJ1-2; 7 positions agree with TRBD1. The CDR3 extends over 14 amino acids. CDR1 and CDR2 (germline): SGHNT, YYREEE (reference sequence). The V segment lost 4 bases and the J segment 4 bases; nucleotides outside the gene matches: 7. CDR3 DNA: TGTGCCAGCAGCGATCGACAGGGACTCTATGGCTACACCTTC. Encoded protein: CASSDRQGLYGYTF. Supplemented by reference TRBV5-4 and TRBJ1-2, the full variable domain reads ETGVTQSPTHLIKTRGQQVTLRCSSQSGHNTVSWYQQALGQGPQFIFQYYREEENGRGNFPPRFSGLQFPNYSSELNVNALELDDSALYLCASSDRQGLYGYTFGSGTRLTVV.

The rearrangement links TRBV6-1 to TRBJ2-7; possibly TRBD1 for D (6 bases). Germline assignment: CDR1 MNHNS and CDR2 SASEGT. The CDR3 length is 13 residues. V lost 6 bases, J lost 2 bases, and 11 bases lay in between. CDR3 region: CASRATGPYEQYF. The CDR3 nucleotides are TGTGCCAGCAGAGCGACAGGCCCCTACGAGCAGTACTTC.

At least ten counts were recorded for this clonotype. This chain uses TRBV5-1 with TRBJ1-1; 7 nucleotides line up with TRBD1. The CDR3 covers 21 residues. The V and J ends lost 0 bases and 0 bases, in that order; junction bases with no gene match: 20. Per germline, CDR1 SGHRS and CDR2 YFSETQ. CDR3 sequence reads: CASSLAGRGTAMTRMNTEAFF. Written as DNA, the CDR3 is TGCGCCAGCAGCTTGGCCGGCCGGGGGACAGCCATGACCCGCATGAACACTGAAGCTTTCTTT.